The clone carrying this T cell receptor (beta chain) appeared once. As yet, its antigen is unknown. The junction differs from germline at one of its ends, possibly a read error. The data were obtained in a study of T cell clones after liver transplantation. Study overall: Post-transplant blood was tracked for graft-donor-reactive T cell clones identified in a pre-transplant mixed lymphocyte reaction. Until 12-24 months post-transplant, subjects got standard immunosuppression and no induction.

TCRdb keeps only in-frame clones here, not all; method: immunoSEQ multiplex PCR. The sample yields more than 75,000 clones, roughly 80% seen once. Notes on the study in general: In most of the 8 subjects, circulating graft-donor-reactive CD4 TCRbeta sequences fell significantly after transplant. Donor-reactive sequences fell more than third party-reactive ones, suggesting partial deletion.

This receptor was obtained from a human patient who received a liver transplant. Some T cells may be graft donor cells. Material: CD4+ T cells from blood, obtained roughly 3.5 years after liver transplant.

CDR3 in amino acids: CAGRVQNQQFF. The DNA of the CDR3 is TGTGCCGGCAGAGTACAGAACCAGCAGTTCTTC. This chain joins TRBV2 and TRBJ2-1; D is undetermined. The CDR3 totals 11 residues. CDR1 is SNHLY, CDR2 FYNNEI, per germline. Drawing the rest from reference TRBV2 and TRBJ2-1, the complete variable domain is EPEVTQTPSHQVTQMGQEVILRCVPISNHLYFYWYRQILGQKVEFLVSFYNNEISEKSEIFDDQFSVERPDGSNFTLKIRSTKLEDSAMYFCAGRVQNQQFFGPGTRLTVL.